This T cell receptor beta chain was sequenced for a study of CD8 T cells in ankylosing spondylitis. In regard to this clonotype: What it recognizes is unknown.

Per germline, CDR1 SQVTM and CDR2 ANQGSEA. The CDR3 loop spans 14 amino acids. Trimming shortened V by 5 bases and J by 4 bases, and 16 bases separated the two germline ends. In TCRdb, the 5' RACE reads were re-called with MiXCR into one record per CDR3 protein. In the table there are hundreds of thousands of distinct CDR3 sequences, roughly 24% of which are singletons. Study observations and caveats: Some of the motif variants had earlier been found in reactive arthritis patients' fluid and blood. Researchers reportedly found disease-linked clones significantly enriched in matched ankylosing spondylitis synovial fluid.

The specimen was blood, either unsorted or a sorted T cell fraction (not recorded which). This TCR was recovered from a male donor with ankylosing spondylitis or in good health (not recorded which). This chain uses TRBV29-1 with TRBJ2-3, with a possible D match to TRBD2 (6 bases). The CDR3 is CSVPDVGGSDTQYF. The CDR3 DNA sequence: TGCAGCGTTCCGGACGTGGGAGGATCAGATACGCAGTATTTT.